A selection of T cell receptor beta chains follows, all from one sample in a study of cytomegalovirus exposure and HLA in healthy donors. Assay used: immunoSEQ multiplex PCR; TCRdb lists only in-frame clones, some missing. The sample has 93,000 or so clones, and its top ten clones hold about 3.2%. The sequenced material came from PBMCs. The receptor source for this set is a man in his forties or fifties in good health and CMV-seronegative. The conserved cysteine and the conserved F or W are not part of the CDR3 here. The order of the fields is V gene, J gene, CDR3 protein.

>TRBV5-4|TRBJ2-5
ASSSKRETQETQY
>TRBV5-4|TRBJ2-3
ASSLNLGVADTQY
>TRBV6-5|TRBJ2-2
ASSLRGLTGELF
>TRBV9|TRBJ1-6
ASSVSWENYYNSPLH
>TRBV6-1|TRBJ2-7
ASSRIYEQY
>TRBV5-1|TRBJ1-1
ASSLIGQGLNTEAF
>TRBV6-5|TRBJ2-7
ASSPDWSGSYEQY
>TRBV7-6|TRBJ2-7
ASSSWGGTYEQY
>TRBV18|TRBJ1-6
ASSPRMPGNSPLH
>TRBV28|NA
ASSPPDPYYEQY